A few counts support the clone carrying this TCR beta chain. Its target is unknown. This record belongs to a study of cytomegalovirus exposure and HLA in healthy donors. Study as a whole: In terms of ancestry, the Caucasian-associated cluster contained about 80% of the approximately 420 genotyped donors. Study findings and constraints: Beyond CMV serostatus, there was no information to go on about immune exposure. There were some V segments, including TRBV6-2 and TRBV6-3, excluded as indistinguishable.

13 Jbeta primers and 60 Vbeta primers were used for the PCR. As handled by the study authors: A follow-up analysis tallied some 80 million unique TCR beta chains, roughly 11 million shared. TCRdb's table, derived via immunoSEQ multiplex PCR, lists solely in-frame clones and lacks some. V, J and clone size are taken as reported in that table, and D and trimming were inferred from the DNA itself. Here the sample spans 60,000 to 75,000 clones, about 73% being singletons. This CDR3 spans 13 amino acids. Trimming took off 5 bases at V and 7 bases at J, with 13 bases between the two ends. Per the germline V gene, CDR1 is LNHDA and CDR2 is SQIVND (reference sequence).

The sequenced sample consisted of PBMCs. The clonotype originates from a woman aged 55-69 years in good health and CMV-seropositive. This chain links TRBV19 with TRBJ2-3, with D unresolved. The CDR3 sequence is CASSPTSSYTQYF. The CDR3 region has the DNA TGTGCCAGTAGTCCTACTTCTTCCTATACGCAGTATTTT.